This paragraph reports one T cell receptor (beta chain). Its target is unknown. The data were obtained in a study of T cells after yellow fever vaccination. Background on the study: Each low-cell-number fraction was prepared by means of SMART-Seq v4 Ultra Low Input.

Broader study findings: Just a small share of clonotypes turned up in the CD4 compartment as well as the CD8 compartment. Detected again after the booster were most primary-vaccination clones, at about 96% CD4 and nearly 90% CD8.

The 5'RACE template-switching step produced TCR cDNA and added a universal primer site and UMIs. TCRdb redid the calling of the 5' RACE reads with MiXCR, one entry per CDR3 protein. The profile covers 450,000 to 650,000 distinct CDR3 sequences, with 21% appearing a single time and about 16% taken by the ten largest. Sequenced here: PBMCs, sampled roughly 20 days after the first yellow fever vaccination. This clonotype originated in a man aged 18 to 35 who received the YFV17D yellow fever vaccine.

CDR3 sequence reads: CASSLAAGQGTLTYEQYF. CDR3 nucleotide sequence: TGTGCCAGCAGCTTAGCGGCGGGACAGGGAACTTTAACCTACGAGCAGTACTTC. The genes are TRBV7-2 and TRBJ2-7; 9 bases align to TRBD1. Germline V gene lookup returns CDR1 SGHTA and CDR2 FQGNSA. CDR3 length equals 18 residues. The V gene end was trimmed by 0 bases and the J gene end by 2 bases; junction bases not matched to a gene: 11.